The 24 T cell receptor beta chains below all came from one sample that was sequenced in a study of identical twins. TCRdb passed the 5' RACE reads through MiXCR, listing each CDR3 protein once. The table includes more than 600,000 distinct CDR3 sequences, 15% to 20% detected once. The sample was also reused in another study, on T cells expressing NK-cell markers.

The sample was PBMCs. The source of these receptors is a young woman in good health.

The rearrangement joins TRBV6-5 to TRBJ1-3; no clear D gene. This CDR3 comprises 15 residues. Germline V gene lookup returns CDR1 MNHEY and CDR2 SVGAGI. Trimming left V 0 bases short and J 0 bases short, with 6 bases between. The CDR3 nucleotides are TGTGCCAGCAGTTACTCGACCACCTCTGGAAACACCATATATTTT. Its translation: CASSYSTTSGNTIYF.

This chain joins TRBV20-1 and TRBJ2-5, with D possibly matching TRBD2 (7 bases). The V end was cut by 0 bases, the J end by 5 bases, with 19 bases between. CDR1 and CDR2 from the germline V gene are DFQATT and SNEGSKA (reference sequence). The CDR3 runs to 16 residues. The CDR3 is CSARDVGGPNAETQYF. CDR3 DNA sequence: TGCAGTGCTAGAGATGTCGGGGGGCCTAACGCGGAGACCCAGTACTTC.

This clonotype was counted between two and nine times. V is TRBV15 and J is TRBJ2-1, with TRBD2 matching over 11 bases. The ends lost 4 bases at V and 4 bases at J; junction bases unmatched: 6. This CDR3 has 16 residues. The V gene's germline CDR1 is LNHNV and CDR2 YYDKDF (reference sequence). CDR3 DNA: TGTGCCACCAGCACACAAACTAGCGGGGGATACAATGAGCAGTTCTTC. Translated: CATSTQTSGGYNEQFF.

This clonotype was found a few times. V usage is TRBV7-6 and J usage is TRBJ2-3; D gene unclear. The germline gives CDR1 SGHVS, CDR2 FNYEAQ. V was trimmed by 4 bases and J by 3 bases, leaving 17 bases between them. The CDR3 is made up of 16 amino acids. The CDR3 DNA sequence: TGTGCCAGCAGCTGGGTGGGCAATTCAGGTACAGATACGCAGTATTTT. Its translation: CASSWVGNSGTDTQYF.

The chain has TRBV11-2 and TRBJ1-1; D is unclear. Germline V gene sequence: CDR1 SGHAT, CDR2 FQNNGV. The V end was cut by 4 bases, the J end by 3 bases, with 9 bases between. There are 13 residues in the CDR3. CDR3 nucleotide sequence: TGTGCCAGCAGCTCCCAGGCGGACACTGAAGCTTTCTTT. Its protein product is CASSSQADTEAFF. The full variable domain, completed using reference TRBV11-2 and TRBJ1-1, is EAGVAQSPRYKIIEKRQSVAFWCNPISGHATLYWYQQILGQGPKLLIQFQNNGVVDDSQLPKDRFSAERLKGVDSTLKIQPAKLEDSAVYLCASSSQADTEAFFGQGTRLTVV.

In its sample, this clonotype was seen many times. The rearrangement joins TRBV6-2 or TRBV6-3 to TRBJ2-3; D unresolved. Germline CDR1 is MNHEY and CDR2 is SVGEGT. CDR3 length: 12 amino acids. Trimming stripped 3 bases from V and 4 bases from J, with 5 bases between. The CDR3 nucleotides read TGTGCCAGCAGTTATTGGGCAGATACGCAGTATTTT. Translation gives CASSYWADTQYF.

The CDR3 sequence is CSARDPAGGSYNEQFF. The DNA of the CDR3 is TGCAGTGCTAGAGATCCAGCGGGAGGGTCCTACAATGAGCAGTTCTTC. The chain couples TRBV20-1 to TRBJ2-1, with TRBD2 matching over 10 bases. V trimming: 0 bases; J trimming: 1 base; junction bases outside the gene matches: 3. Germline V gives CDR1 DFQATT, CDR2 SNEGSKA (reference sequence). The CDR3 has 16 amino acids.

This clonotype was picked up a small number of times. This chain uses TRBV6-1 with TRBJ2-3, with D unclear. Germline values: CDR1 MNHNS, CDR2 SASEGT. V was trimmed by 6 bases and J by 5 bases, leaving 12 bases between them. This CDR3 contains 13 residues. Written as DNA, the CDR3 is TGTGCCAGCAGCGGAACTATGAAAGATACGCAGTATTTT. Its translation is CASSGTMKDTQYF.

V is TRBV3-1 and J is TRBJ2-1; no firm D call. The CDR3 has 14 residues. V was trimmed by 0 bases and J by 5 bases, leaving 8 bases between them. Germline lookup yields CDR1 LGHDT and CDR2 YNNKEL (reference sequence). CDR3 in amino acids: CASSQEGYDNEQFF. The CDR3 region has the DNA TGTGCCAGCAGCCAAGAAGGCTACGACAATGAGCAGTTCTTC.

The rearrangement joins TRBV12-5 to TRBJ1-1; unclear D gene. The CDR3 runs 15 residues. Germline V gene lookup returns CDR1 LGHNT and CDR2 FRNRAP. The germline V and J ends were trimmed by 0 bases and 0 bases, with 8 bases remaining between them. Here the CDR3 reads CASGLVQQVNTEAFF. The CDR3 DNA follows: TGTGCTAGTGGTTTGGTACAGCAAGTGAACACTGAAGCTTTCTTT.

V usage is TRBV7-8 and J usage is TRBJ2-2; D is unresolved. From germline, CDR1 is SGHVS and CDR2 FQNEAQ. The CDR3 is made up of 15 amino acids. V gave up 10 bases and J gave up 0 bases, with 15 bases separating them. The CDR3 DNA reads TGTGCCATTTCTAGAAGGAGTCCGAACACCGGGGAGCTGTTTTTT. Translated: CAISRRSPNTGELFF. The whole variable domain, remainder taken from reference TRBV7-8 and TRBJ2-2, is GAGVSQSPRYKVAKRGQDVALRCDPISGHVSLFWYQQALGQGPEFLTYFQNEAQLDKSGLPSDRFFAERPEGSVSTLKIQRTQQEDSAVYLCAISRRSPNTGELFFGEGSRLTVL.

This clonotype was counted only a few times. The chain is built from TRBV29-1 and TRBJ2-5; D ambiguous. CDR1 is SQVTM, CDR2 ANQGSEA, per germline. Trimming left V 3 bases short and J 3 bases short, with 11 bases between. The CDR3 totals 13 residues. CDR3 in DNA: TGCAGCGTTGAGAGGACGCAAAAAGAGACCCAGTACTTC. This sequence encodes CSVERTQKETQYF.

This clonotype has more than one count but fewer than ten. V is TRBV7-8 and J is TRBJ2-7; D possibly corresponds to TRBD2 (7 bases). Per germline, CDR1 SGHVS and CDR2 FQNEAQ. The CDR3 length is 18 residues. Trimming pared 4 bases from V and 6 bases from J, leaving 28 bases between. The CDR3 is CASSSLAAGAQNLFEQYF. CDR3 sequence (DNA): TGTGCCAGCAGCTCCCTCGCGGCGGGGGCGCAGAACCTATTCGAGCAGTACTTC.

The table lists this clonotype with a few counts. J is TRBJ2-2 and V is TRBV12-3 or TRBV12-4, with TRBD2 matching over 7 bases. V dropped 3 bases and J dropped 6; count of bases not matched to a gene: 10. The CDR3 has 16 residues. This CDR3 is CASSFTGLVRSGELFF. For the CDR3, the DNA is TGTGCCAGCAGTTTCACAGGACTAGTTCGCTCCGGGGAGCTGTTTTTT.

The chain has TRBV7-2 and TRBJ1-6, with D maybe TRBD1 (6 bases). The CDR3 totals 14 residues. V lost 0 bases to trimming and J lost 7 bases, with 7 bases between them. Germline V gives CDR1 SGHTA, CDR2 FQGNSA. Here the CDR3 DNA reads TGTGCCAGCAGCTTAGCGGGGGCAAATTCACCCCTCCACTTT. This sequence encodes CASSLAGANSPLHF. The entire variable domain, with the rest obtained from reference TRBV7-2 and TRBJ1-6, is as follows: GAGVSQSPSNKVTEKGKDVELRCDPISGHTALYWYRQSLGQGLEFLIYFQGNSAPDKSGLPSDRFSAERTGGSVSTLTIQRTQQEDSAVYLCASSLAGANSPLHFGNGTRLTVT.

The chain is built from TRBV10-3 and TRBJ2-1; 14 bases line up with TRBD2. J lost 7 bases, V lost 5 bases, and 10 bases had no gene match. Per the germline V gene, CDR1 is ENHRY and CDR2 is SYGVKD. This CDR3 has 17 amino acids. In DNA form, the CDR3 reads TGTGCCATCAGTCCTAGTGGACTAGCGGGGGGAAAGAATGAGCAGTTCTTC. This gives the protein CAISPSGLAGGKNEQFF.

This clonotype was counted only a few times. The chain has TRBV27 and TRBJ2-3; the D gene is possibly TRBD2 (6 bases). Germline V lookup: CDR1 MNHEY, CDR2 SMNVEV (reference sequence). CDR3 size: 16 residues. V was trimmed by 0 bases and J by 6 bases, leaving 16 bases between them. CDR3 region: CASSLSPGTAADTQYF. CDR3 bases: TGTGCCAGCAGTTTATCCCCAGGGACTGCCGCTGATACGCAGTATTTT.

This clonotype was observed a few times. V usage is TRBV6-1 and J usage is TRBJ1-4, with TRBD1 as a possible D gene (6 bases). Germline lookup yields CDR1 MNHNS and CDR2 SASEGT. V dropped 7 bases and J dropped 7 bases, with 13 bases sitting between them. The CDR3 covers 13 residues. The CDR3 spells CASTARGREKLFF. In DNA, the CDR3 is TGTGCCAGCACCGCTCGGGGGCGTGAAAAACTGTTTTTT.

The V call is TRBV6-5, the J call TRBJ2-3; TRBD1 agrees at 8 bases. V shed 0 bases and J 6 bases; nucleotides not matched to a gene: 8. The CDR3 sequence is 16 residues long. CDR1 and CDR2 (germline): MNHEY, SVGAGI. CDR3 nucleotide sequence: TGTGCCAGCAGTTACTCGAACAGGGGGGCCAGGGATACGCAGTATTTT. It specifies CASSYSNRGARDTQYF.

This clonotype was found a few times. The rearrangement joins TRBV29-1 to TRBJ2-7; D gene ambiguous. Germline CDR1 is SQVTM and CDR2 is ANQGSEA. The CDR3 is made up of 13 amino acids. V dropped 3 bases and J dropped 0 bases, with 9 bases sitting between them. This CDR3 reads CSVDPGNSYEQYF. CDR3 DNA sequence: TGCAGCGTTGACCCGGGCAACTCCTACGAGCAGTACTTC.

At least ten counts were recorded for this clonotype. In nucleotides, the CDR3 is TGTGCCAGCAGTTTTAATCCAGGGCGAGAGACCCAGTACTTC. Translation gives CASSFNPGRETQYF. This rearrangement joins TRBV12-3 or TRBV12-4 to TRBJ2-5, with a tentative D call TRBD1 (5 bases). The CDR3 is 14 amino acids. V was shortened by 3 bases and J by 4 bases, with 12 bases between the two germline ends.

This clonotype was seen a handful of times. V and J are TRBV20-1 and TRBJ2-4; no reliable D call. CDR1 and CDR2 from the germline V gene are DFQATT and SNEGSKA (reference sequence). V was trimmed by 5 bases and J by 0 bases, leaving 5 bases between them. The CDR3 totals 12 residues. CDR3 loop: CSAGQAKNIQYF. The CDR3 bases are TGCAGTGCTGGCCAAGCCAAAAACATTCAGTACTTC.

The rearrangement uses TRBV29-1 and TRBJ2-2, with 8 positions matching TRBD1. The CDR3 covers 13 residues. Germline assignment: CDR1 SQVTM and CDR2 ANQGSEA. The V and J ends lost 5 bases and 5 bases, in that order; junction bases with no gene match: 4. The CDR3 nucleotides are TGCAGCGTTTCCAGGGGGCGTACCGGGGAGCTGTTTTTT. Its translation is CSVSRGRTGELFF.

This clonotype showed up just a few times. Here the CDR3 DNA reads TGTGCCAGCAGAAGGAGGGGCAGCCAAGAGACCCAGTACTTC. Protein: CASRRRGSQETQYF. The rearrangement uses TRBV12-3 or TRBV12-4 and TRBJ2-5, with a weak D call TRBD2 (6 bases). The V gene lost 6 bases and the J gene lost 1 base, with 12 bases spanning the gap. This CDR3 spans 14 amino acids.